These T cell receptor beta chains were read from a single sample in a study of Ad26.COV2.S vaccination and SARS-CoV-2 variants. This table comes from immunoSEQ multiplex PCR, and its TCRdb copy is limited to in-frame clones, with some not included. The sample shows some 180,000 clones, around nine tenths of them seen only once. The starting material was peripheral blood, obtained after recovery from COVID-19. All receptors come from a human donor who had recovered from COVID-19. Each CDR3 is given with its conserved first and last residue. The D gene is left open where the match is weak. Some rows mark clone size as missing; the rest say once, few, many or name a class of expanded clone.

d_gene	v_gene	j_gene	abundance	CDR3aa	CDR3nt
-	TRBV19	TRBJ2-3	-	CASSIGAGFSTDTQYF	TGTGCCAGTAGTATCGGGGCGGGATTTAGCACAGATACGCAGTATTTT
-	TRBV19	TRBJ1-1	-	CASSTQGRGAKNTEAFF	TGTGCCAGTAGTACTCAGGGGAGAGGGGCAAAGAACACTGAAGCTTTCTTT
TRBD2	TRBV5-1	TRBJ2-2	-	CASSQGGLLAANTGELFF	TGCGCCAGCAGCCAGGGCGGGCTTCTAGCGGCGAACACCGGGGAGCTGTTTTTT
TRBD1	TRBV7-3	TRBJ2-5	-	CASSLGPTGGSETQYF	TGTGCCAGCAGCTTAGGGCCTACAGGGGGCAGCGAGACCCAGTACTTC
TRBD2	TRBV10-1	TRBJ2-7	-	CASSEGGRYNEQYF	TGCGCCAGCAGTGAAGGCGGGAGATATAACGAGCAGTACTTC
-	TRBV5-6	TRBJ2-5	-	CASSGKGGLETQYF	TGTGCCAGCAGCGGGAAGGGAGGACTAGAGACCCAGTACTTC
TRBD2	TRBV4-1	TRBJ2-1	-	CASSQERLAGYNEQFF	TGCGCCAGCAGCCAAGAAAGACTAGCGGGATACAATGAGCAGTTCTTC
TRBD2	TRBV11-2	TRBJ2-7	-	CASSPTGGEQYF	TGTGCCAGCAGCCCAACGGGGGGCGAGCAGTACTTC
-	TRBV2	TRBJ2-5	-	CASHGREQTQYF	TGTGCCAGCCACGGCAGGGAACAGACCCAGTACTTC
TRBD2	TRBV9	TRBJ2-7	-	CASSASQTSGVYEQYF	TGTGCCAGCAGCGCCTCTCAAACTAGCGGGGTATACGAGCAGTACTTC
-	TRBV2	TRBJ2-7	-	CASSEDRYADEQYF	TGTGCCAGCAGTGAAGACAGGTACGCCGACGAGCAGTACTTC
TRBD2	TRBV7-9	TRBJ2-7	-	CASSLEGRGVYEQYF	TGTGCCAGCAGCTTAGAAGGGCGGGGGGTGTACGAGCAGTACTTC
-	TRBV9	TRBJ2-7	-	CASSPQVGTVYEQYF	TGTGCCAGCAGCCCCCAGGTGGGGACCGTCTACGAGCAGTACTTC
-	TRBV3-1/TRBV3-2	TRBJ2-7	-	CASSHFLSEQYF	TGTGCCAGCAGCCACTTTCTTAGCGAGCAGTACTTC
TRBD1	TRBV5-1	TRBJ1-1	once	CASSPSGTANTEAFF	TGCGCCAGCAGCCCTAGCGGGACAGCGAACACTGAAGCTTTCTTT
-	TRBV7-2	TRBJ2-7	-	CASSLAGFPYEQYF	TGTGCCAGCAGCTTAGCGGGGTTCCCCTACGAGCAGTACTTC
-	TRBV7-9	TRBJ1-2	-	CASSSSANYGYTF	TGTGCCAGCAGTTCGTCGGCTAACTATGGCTACACCTTC
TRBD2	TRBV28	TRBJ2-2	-	CASSPRTSGSIGGELFF	TGTGCCAGCAGTCCCCGGACTAGCGGGAGCATTGGCGGGGAGCTGTTTTTT
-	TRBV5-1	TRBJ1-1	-	CASRDSGDSSAEAFF	TGCGCCAGCAGGGACAGTGGGGACTCGAGCGCTGAAGCTTTCTTT
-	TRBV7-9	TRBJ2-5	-	CASSLGGRTQETQYF	TGTGCCAGCAGCTTAGGTGGCAGAACCCAAGAGACCCAGTACTTC
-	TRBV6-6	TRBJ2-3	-	CASSYSPPYVTQYF	TGTGCCAGCAGTTACTCTCCCCCCTACGTTACGCAGTATTTT
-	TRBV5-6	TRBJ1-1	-	CASSITGQENTEAFF	TGTGCCAGCAGCATTACGGGGCAGGAGAACACTGAAGCTTTCTTT
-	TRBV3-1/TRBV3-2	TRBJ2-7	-	CASSQVSRTEQYF	TGTGCCAGCAGCCAAGTTTCGCGTACCGAGCAGTACTTC
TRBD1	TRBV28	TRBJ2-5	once	CASSADRGQETQYF	TGTGCCAGCAGTGCCGACAGGGGGCAAGAGACCCAGTACTTC
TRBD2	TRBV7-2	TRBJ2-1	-	CASSLAPGLVSDEQFF	TGTGCCAGCAGCTTAGCCCCGGGACTAGTATCTGATGAGCAGTTCTTC
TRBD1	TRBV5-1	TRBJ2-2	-	CASSLQVTGVGELFF	TGCGCCAGCAGCTTGCAAGTAACAGGGGTCGGGGAGCTGTTTTTT
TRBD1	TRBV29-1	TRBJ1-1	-	CSGDRVMGTEAFF	TGCAGCGGGGACAGGGTAATGGGGACTGAAGCTTTCTTT
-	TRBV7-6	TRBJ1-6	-	CASSLEPGSYNSPLHF	TGTGCCAGCAGCTTAGAGCCCGGCTCCTATAATTCACCCCTCCACTTT
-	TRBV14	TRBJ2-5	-	CASSLETSGETQYF	TGTGCCAGCAGCCTCGAGACATCCGGAGAGACCCAGTACTTC
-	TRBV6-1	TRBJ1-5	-	CASSELPWARNQPQHF	TGTGCCAGCAGTGAGCTCCCCTGGGCTCGCAATCAGCCCCAGCATTTT
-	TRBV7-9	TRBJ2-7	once	CASRGPGLNYEQYF	TGTGCCAGCAGGGGACCGGGACTCAACTACGAGCAGTACTTC
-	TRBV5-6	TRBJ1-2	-	CASSPDGAYGYTF	TGTGCCAGCAGCCCGGACGGGGCCTATGGCTACACCTTC
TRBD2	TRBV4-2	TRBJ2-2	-	CASSPLRASGGGTGELFF	TGTGCCAGCAGCCCCCTTCGGGCTAGCGGGGGAGGGACCGGGGAGCTGTTTTTT
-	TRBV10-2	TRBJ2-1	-	CASSELDTRLGNEQFF	TGCGCCAGCAGTGAGCTAGACACTAGGTTGGGGAATGAGCAGTTCTTC
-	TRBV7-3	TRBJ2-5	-	CASSPGGGSQTQYF	TGTGCCAGCAGCCCCGGAGGGGGGAGCCAGACCCAGTACTTC
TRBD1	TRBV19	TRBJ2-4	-	CASSIDRDRLAKNIQYF	TGTGCCAGTAGTATAGACCGGGACAGGCTAGCCAAAAACATTCAGTACTTC
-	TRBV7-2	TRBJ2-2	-	CASSPSGVNGELFF	TGTGCCAGCAGCCCCTCGGGGGTTAACGGGGAGCTGTTTTTT
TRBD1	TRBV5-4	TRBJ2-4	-	CASSRRQGVGDIQYF	TGTGCCAGCAGCCGCCGACAGGGAGTGGGGGACATTCAGTACTTC
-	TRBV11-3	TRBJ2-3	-	CASSLGLRDYTQYF	TGTGCCAGCAGCTTAGGTCTGCGAGACTATACGCAGTATTTT
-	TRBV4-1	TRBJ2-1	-	CASSQGPEGDEQFF	TGCGCCAGCAGCCAGGGCCCGGAGGGGGATGAGCAGTTCTTC
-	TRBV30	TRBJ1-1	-	CAWSVGHPNTEAFF	TGTGCCTGGAGTGTAGGACATCCGAACACTGAAGCTTTCTTT
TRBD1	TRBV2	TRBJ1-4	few	CASRKGQGNEKLFF	TGTGCCAGCAGGAAGGGACAGGGCAATGAAAAACTGTTTTTT
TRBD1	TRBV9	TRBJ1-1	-	CASSVSPTGMNTEAFF	TGTGCCAGCAGCGTTTCTCCGACAGGGATGAACACTGAAGCTTTCTTT
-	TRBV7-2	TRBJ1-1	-	CASSFPDRRNTEAFF	TGTGCCAGCAGCTTCCCGGACCGAAGGAACACTGAAGCTTTCTTT
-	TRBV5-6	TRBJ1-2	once	CASSQDQGYTF	TGTGCCAGCAGTCAGGATCAAGGCTACACCTTC
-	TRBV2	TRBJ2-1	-	CASGEWALSSNEQFF	TGTGCCAGCGGCGAATGGGCTCTATCCTCCAATGAGCAGTTCTTC
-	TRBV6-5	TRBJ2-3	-	CASGGAGDTQYF	TGTGCCAGCGGGGGCGCGGGGGATACGCAGTATTTT
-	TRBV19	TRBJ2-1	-	CASSIEGRVYNEQFF	TGTGCCAGTAGTATCGAGGGCAGGGTTTACAATGAGCAGTTCTTC
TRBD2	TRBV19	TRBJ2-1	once	CASSIGGGGYNEQFF	TGTGCCAGTAGTATTGGTGGCGGGGGGTACAATGAGCAGTTCTTC
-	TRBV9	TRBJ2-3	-	CASSVGTDTQYF	TGTGCCAGCAGCGTAGGAACCGATACGCAGTATTTT
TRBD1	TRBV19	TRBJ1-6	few	CASSTGTGVNSPLHF	TGTGCCAGTAGTACCGGGACAGGGGTTAATTCACCCCTCCACTTT
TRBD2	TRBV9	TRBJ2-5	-	CASSPQLAGGRETQYF	TGTGCCAGCAGCCCCCAACTAGCGGGGGGGCGTGAGACCCAGTACTTC
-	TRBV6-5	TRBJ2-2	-	CATPGFLGELFF	TGTGCCACCCCAGGGTTCCTCGGGGAGCTGTTTTTT
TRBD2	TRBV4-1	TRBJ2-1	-	CASSQEGAGGDYNEQFF	TGCGCCAGCAGCCAAGAAGGAGCGGGGGGAGACTACAATGAGCAGTTCTTC
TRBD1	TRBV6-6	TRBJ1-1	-	CASRNDRGGTEAFF	TGTGCCAGCAGAAACGACAGGGGTGGGACTGAAGCTTTCTTT
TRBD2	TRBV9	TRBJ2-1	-	CASSVRIEREEKYNEQFF	TGTGCCAGCAGCGTAAGGATTGAGCGGGAGGAAAAGTACAATGAGCAGTTCTTC
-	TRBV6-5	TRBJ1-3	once	CASSNGNTIYF	TGTGCCAGCTCCAATGGAAACACCATATATTTT
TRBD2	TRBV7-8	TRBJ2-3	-	CASSFKGTSGVSDTQYF	TGTGCCAGCAGCTTTAAAGGGACTAGCGGGGTATCAGATACGCAGTATTTT